These 30 T cell receptor beta chains originate from one sample sequenced in a study of blood T cell repertoires in COVID-19. Clones were sequenced by immunoSEQ multiplex PCR, and TCRdb holds only the in-frame ones, with some missing. This sample yields some 110,000 clones, of which 75% to 90% are seen a single time; around a quarter belongs to the top ten. The sequenced sample consisted of peripheral blood. These receptors were collected from a man aged 55 to 70 with acute or convalescent COVID-19.

The rearrangement joins TRBV28 to TRBJ1-2, with 8 bases matching TRBD1. This CDR3 has 15 amino acids. CDR1 is MDHEN and CDR2 is SYDVKM in the germline V gene. V trimming: 8 bases; J trimming: 3 bases; junction bases outside the gene matches: 11. In nucleotides, the CDR3 is TGTGCCAGCTACCAATACGGACAGGGTGACTATGGCTACACCTTC. It is translated as CASYQYGQGDYGYTF.

This chain uses TRBV7-2 with TRBJ2-7, with 9 bases lining up with TRBD1. J was trimmed by 4 bases and V by 4 bases; bases with no gene match: 2. Germline CDR1 SGHTA, CDR2 FQGNSA. This CDR3 has 13 residues. The CDR3 loop reads CASSSDRGYEQYV. The DNA of the CDR3 is TGTGCCAGCAGCTCGGACAGGGGTTACGAGCAGTACGTC.

J is TRBJ1-5 and V is TRBV3-1 (or the pseudogene TRBV3-2); no clear D. The CDR3 contains 14 residues. V lost 0 bases to trimming and J lost 3 bases, with 6 bases between them. Germline-derived CDR1 and CDR2 are LGHDT and YNNKEL (reference sequence). CDR3 amino acids: CASSQDLNNQPQHF. The DNA for the CDR3 is TGTGCCAGCAGCCAAGATCTAAACAATCAGCCCCAGCATTTT.

The rearrangement links TRBV6-5 to TRBJ2-7, with D possibly matching TRBD2 (6 bases). Germline V lookup: CDR1 MNHEY, CDR2 SVGAGI. CDR3 length equals 14 residues. Trimming removed 6 bases from V and 2 bases from J, with 14 bases in between. The CDR3 loop reads CASSRGSTAYEQYF. The CDR3 bases are TGTGCCAGCAGCCGGGGGTCTACGGCCTACGAGCAGTACTTC.

This chain connects TRBV12-3 or TRBV12-4 to TRBJ2-1; the match to TRBD2 covers 8 bases. CDR3 length: 12 amino acids. Losses at the gene ends were 6 bases for V and 8 bases for J; bases not matched to a gene: 3. The CDR3 protein is CASRPAGDEQFF. In nucleotides, the CDR3 is TGTGCCAGCAGGCCAGCGGGAGATGAGCAGTTCTTC.

The chain is built from TRBV6-2 or TRBV6-3 and TRBJ2-3; D ambiguous. V shed 4 bases and J shed 2 bases, with 4 bases lying between them. The germline CDR1 and CDR2 sequences are MNHEY and SVGEGT. The CDR3 contains 12 residues. The CDR3 DNA reads as TGTGCCAGCAGTTCCCACACAGATACGCAGTATTTT. Translation gives CASSSHTDTQYF.

The rearrangement uses TRBV10-1 and TRBJ1-1; 9 bases align to TRBD1. CDR1 is WNHNN and CDR2 is SYGVQD in the germline V gene (reference sequence). This CDR3 has 13 amino acids. V was clipped by 7 bases and J by 4 bases; unmatched bases: 4. This chain's CDR3 is CASKSTGGTEAFF. For the CDR3, the DNA is TGCGCCAGCAAATCGACAGGGGGCACTGAAGCTTTCTTT.

The chain combines TRBV6-6 with TRBJ1-2, with D possibly TRBD1 on 6 matching bases. Germline assignment: CDR1 MNHNY and CDR2 SVGAGI (reference sequence). The CDR3 is 11 amino acids. V lost 5 bases and J 6 bases, leaving 7 bases between the germline ends. DNA for the CDR3: TGTGCCAGCAGTCGACAGGATGGCTACACCTTC. It specifies CASSRQDGYTF.

The chain is built from TRBV29-1 and TRBJ1-1; D is uncertain. The CDR3 runs to 9 residues. CDR1 SQVTM and CDR2 ANQGSEA come from the germline V gene. V gave up 3 bases and J gave up 7 bases, with 3 bases separating them. CDR3 DNA: TGCAGCGTTGACATTGAAGCTTTCTTT. Residues: CSVDIEAFF. The full variable domain, its missing parts supplied by reference TRBV29-1 and TRBJ1-1, is SAVISQKPSRDICQRGTSLTIQCQVDSQVTMMFWYRQQPGQSLTLIATANQGSEATYESGFVIDKFPISRPNLTFSTLTVSNMSPEDSSIYLCSVDIEAFFGQGTRLTVV.

The chain joins TRBV7-8 to TRBJ1-1; 9 bases are a match to TRBD1. The trim removed 5 bases at V and 8 bases at J, leaving 9 bases unmatched. The CDR3 runs 14 residues. The V gene's germline CDR1 is SGHVS and CDR2 FQNEAQ. The CDR3 protein is CASSTRTGVQEAFF. The CDR3 DNA reads as TGTGCCAGCAGCACCCGGACAGGGGTTCAGGAAGCTTTCTTT.

CDR3 coding DNA: TGCGCCAGCAGCTTGGATTCTAGCTACAATGAGCAGTTCTTC. Its translation: CASSLDSSYNEQFF. V and J are TRBV5-1 and TRBJ2-1, with D hard to call. CDR3 length equals 14 residues. Deletions cut 0 bases from V and 3 bases from J, with 7 bases between. CDR1 and CDR2 (germline): SGHRS, YFSETQ.

The chain combines TRBV30 with TRBJ1-4, with 8 bases lining up with TRBD1. The CDR3 runs to 13 residues. V was clipped by 8 bases and J by 3 bases; unmatched bases: 5. Germline CDR1 reads GTSNPN; CDR2 reads SVGIG (reference sequence). The CDR3 DNA reads TGTGCCAGCGGACAGGGTCCTAATGAAAAACTGTTTTTT. Translated: CASGQGPNEKLFF.

The J gene is TRBJ2-3, the V gene TRBV13, with D possibly being TRBD2 (8 bases). Trimming left V 6 bases short and J 2 bases short, with 18 bases between. In germline, CDR1 is PRHDT, CDR2 FYEKMQ (reference sequence). The CDR3 sequence is 16 residues long. The CDR3 spells CASSRGLAGATDTQYF. The CDR3 DNA reads as TGTGCCAGCAGTAGGGGGCTAGCGGGCGCCACAGATACGCAGTATTTT.

The rearrangement joins TRBV18 to TRBJ1-1, with TRBD1 matching over 8 bases. J was trimmed by 8 bases and V by 0 bases; bases with no gene match: 8. This CDR3 has 15 amino acids. The germline gives CDR1 KGHSH, CDR2 LQKENI. CDR3 in DNA: TGTGCCAGCTCACCACCGGGCAGGGGGCTCGAAGAAGCTTTCTTT. This codes for CASSPPGRGLEEAFF.

As DNA, the CDR3 is TGTGCCATCAGAGGGAGTCGTGGCTATGGCTACACCTTC. Amino acid sequence: CAIRGSRGYGYTF. This chain joins TRBV10-3 and TRBJ1-2, with D hard to call. Trimming shortened V by 6 bases and J by 4 bases, and 12 bases separated the two germline ends. The CDR3 covers 13 residues. The germline CDR1 and CDR2 sequences are ENHRY and SYGVKD.

This clone was recorded a few times. V is TRBV10-1 and J is TRBJ2-1; D call uncertain. Germline loops: CDR1 WNHNN, CDR2 SYGVQD (reference sequence). The CDR3 sequence is 12 residues long. The ends were cut back, 0 bases at V and 10 bases at J, with 7 bases in the middle. The CDR3 reads CASSESGREQFF. The CDR3 nucleotides are TGCGCCAGCAGTGAGTCGGGCAGGGAGCAGTTCTTC.

This chain joins TRBV9 and TRBJ1-3; 7 nucleotides align to TRBD1. The CDR3 loop spans 16 amino acids. The junction had 9 bases not matched to a gene; V was cut back by 2 bases and J by 4 bases. Germline-derived CDR1 and CDR2 are SGDLS and YYNGEE. The CDR3 loop reads CASSVSVGGAGNTIYF. The CDR3 DNA reads TGTGCCAGCAGCGTTAGTGTAGGGGGCGCCGGAAACACCATATATTTT.

The chain joins TRBV30 to TRBJ2-2, with TRBD2 as a possible D gene (6 bases). The V and J ends lost 8 bases and 7 bases respectively, with 23 bases between them. This CDR3 has 15 amino acids. CDR1 is GTSNPN, CDR2 SVGIG, per germline (reference sequence). DNA for the CDR3: TGTGCCGGGTACCCCCACGGGAGTGTGATCGGGGAGCTGTTTTTT. Amino acids: CAGYPHGSVIGELFF.

This clone was detected many times. The genes are TRBV28 and TRBJ1-3, with no clear D. Germline CDR1 MDHEN, CDR2 SYDVKM. The CDR3 length is 15 residues. V shed 4 bases and J shed 4 bases, with 14 bases lying between them. The CDR3 sequence: CASSSHSTEGNTIYF. CDR3 DNA: TGTGCCAGCAGTTCCCACAGTACAGAAGGAAACACCATATATTTT.

The genes are TRBV6-5 and TRBJ1-1; 8 bases match TRBD1. Germline V gene sequence: CDR1 MNHEY, CDR2 SVGAGI. This CDR3 contains 14 residues. The V and J ends lost 6 bases and 0 bases, in that order; junction bases with no gene match: 3. In DNA, the CDR3 is TGTGCCAGCAGCAGGGACAGGCTGAACACTGAAGCTTTCTTT. The encoded protein is CASSRDRLNTEAFF.

This clone was seen only a few times. The chain couples TRBV10-3 to TRBJ1-1; D is possibly TRBD1 (6 bases). The CDR3 sequence is 13 residues long. Germline CDR1 is ENHRY and CDR2 is SYGVKD. Trimming cost V 6 bases and J 3 bases, with 11 bases left between them. CDR3 DNA sequence: TGTGCCATCAGACAGGGTAGTGACACTGAAGCTTTCTTT. Protein product: CAIRQGSDTEAFF.

V is TRBV30 and J is TRBJ1-2; D unresolved. This CDR3 spans 13 amino acids. Trimming removed 0 bases at V and 2 bases at J, with 7 bases between. Germline V CDR1 and CDR2: GTSNPN, SVGIG (reference sequence). CDR3 nucleotides: TGTGCCTGGAGTGTACCAGGAAACTATGGCTACACCTTC. As protein: CAWSVPGNYGYTF.

The gene calls are TRBV7-9 and TRBJ2-7, with no clear D. Germline V lookup: CDR1 SEHNR, CDR2 FQNEAQ (reference sequence). V shed 6 bases and J shed 0 bases, with 15 bases lying between them. CDR3 length: 15 amino acids. The CDR3, as DNA: TGTGCCAGCAGTCCGACTCCGAGTAGCTCCTACGAGCAGTACTTC. Its protein product is CASSPTPSSSYEQYF.

A few counts support this clone. One end of the junction varies from germline; a read error may be responsible. This chain connects TRBV19 to TRBJ1-2; perhaps TRBD1 as D (6 bases). CDR3 size: 12 residues. Germline-derived CDR1 and CDR2 are LNHDA and SQIVND (reference sequence). The CDR3 reads CASSPGDYGYTF. The CDR3 DNA is TGTGCCAGTAGTCCAGGGGACTACGGCTACACCTTC.

The chain carries TRBV27 and TRBJ2-3, with 9 bases fitting TRBD2. Germline loops: CDR1 MNHEY, CDR2 SMNVEV (reference sequence). The length of the CDR3 is 17 residues. V was pared by 6 bases and J by 6 bases, with 16 bases of the junction left unmatched. CDR3: CASSRTGSGSGPDTQYF. The CDR3 DNA reads TGTGCCAGCAGCCGCACCGGTAGCGGGAGCGGTCCGGATACGCAGTATTTT.

This clone was seen just once. V and J are TRBV18 and TRBJ1-3; D is ambiguous. Per the germline V gene, CDR1 is KGHSH and CDR2 is LQKENI. There are 16 residues in the CDR3. The V gene lost 4 bases and the J gene lost 0 bases, with 13 bases spanning the gap. CDR3 nucleotide sequence: TGTGCCAGCTCACTAAATGACTTGAGCTCTGGAAACACCATATATTTT. It is translated as CASSLNDLSSGNTIYF.

The chain links TRBV18 to TRBJ2-7; possible D gene TRBD1, 5 bases. The germline V and J ends were trimmed by 3 bases and 3 bases, with 9 bases remaining between them. Germline CDR1 reads KGHSH; CDR2 reads LQKENI. The CDR3 has 13 residues. For the CDR3, the DNA is TGTGCCAGCTCACCCACCCAGGGCTACGAGCAGTACGTC. Translating gives CASSPTQGYEQYV.

The rearrangement joins TRBV10-2 to TRBJ2-2, with no clear D. Germline assignment: CDR1 WSHSY and CDR2 SAAADI. Trimming removed 4 bases at V and 5 bases at J, with 8 bases between. The CDR3 is 13 amino acids. CDR3 amino acids: CASSVVRTGELFF. The CDR3 DNA is TGCGCCAGCAGTGTTGTGAGAACCGGGGAGCTGTTTTTT.

This clone was counted a few times. The rearrangement links TRBV28 to TRBJ2-7; no definite D call. V shed 5 bases and J shed 4 bases, with 9 bases lying between them. The CDR3 runs to 12 residues. The germline V gene has CDR1 MDHEN and CDR2 SYDVKM. CDR3 sequence reads: CASSPLYYEQYF. In nucleotides, the CDR3 is TGTGCCAGCAGTCCCCTTTATTACGAGCAGTACTTC.

The chain couples TRBV2 to TRBJ1-5; 11 positions match TRBD1. Germline CDR1 and CDR2: SNHLY and FYNNEI. This CDR3 spans 15 amino acids. The junction had 5 bases not matched to a gene; V was cut back by 3 bases and J by 7 bases. The CDR3 DNA sequence: TGTGCCAGCAGTGACCGGGGGGACAGGGGGCAGCCCCAGCATTTT. Encoded protein: CASSDRGDRGQPQHF.